This TCR beta chain derives from a study of blood T cell repertoires in COVID-19. Study context: From T cells, B-cell-depleted T cells, or PBMCs came the material, which was cDNA or gDNA.

This clone was recorded once. Authors' processing steps: The authors estimated nucleated cell counts from reference gene primer amplification. Libraries were prepared by immunoSEQ multiplex PCR; TCRdb keeps only in-frame clonotypes and omits some of them. V and J calls and clone size are given by that table; D and trimming were obtained from the DNA. Among roughly 230,000 clones listed, about four fifths were seen once. CDR3 size: 14 residues. The V and J ends lost 6 bases and 2 bases, in that order; junction bases with no gene match: 7. Germline V gene lookup returns CDR1 LNHDA and CDR2 SQIVND (reference sequence).

The source of this sequence is a man aged 50 or older with active or convalescent COVID-19. Sequenced sample: peripheral blood. This sequence joins TRBV19 and TRBJ2-7; 7 nucleotides agree with TRBD1. This chain's CDR3 is CASSPRDSPYEQYF. In DNA, the CDR3 is TGTGCCAGTAGCCCCCGGGACAGCCCCTACGAGCAGTACTTC.